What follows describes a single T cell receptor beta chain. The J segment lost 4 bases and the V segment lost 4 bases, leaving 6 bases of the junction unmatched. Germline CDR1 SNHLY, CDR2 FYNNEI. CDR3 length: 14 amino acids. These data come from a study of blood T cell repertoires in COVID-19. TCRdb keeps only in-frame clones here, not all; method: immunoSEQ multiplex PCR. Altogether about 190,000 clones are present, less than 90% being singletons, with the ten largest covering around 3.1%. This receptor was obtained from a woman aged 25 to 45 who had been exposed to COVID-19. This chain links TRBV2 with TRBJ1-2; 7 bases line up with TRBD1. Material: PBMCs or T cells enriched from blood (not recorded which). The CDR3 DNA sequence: TGTGCCAGCAGTGGGGAGCAGGGGGGCTATGGCTACACCTTC. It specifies CASSGEQGGYGYTF.